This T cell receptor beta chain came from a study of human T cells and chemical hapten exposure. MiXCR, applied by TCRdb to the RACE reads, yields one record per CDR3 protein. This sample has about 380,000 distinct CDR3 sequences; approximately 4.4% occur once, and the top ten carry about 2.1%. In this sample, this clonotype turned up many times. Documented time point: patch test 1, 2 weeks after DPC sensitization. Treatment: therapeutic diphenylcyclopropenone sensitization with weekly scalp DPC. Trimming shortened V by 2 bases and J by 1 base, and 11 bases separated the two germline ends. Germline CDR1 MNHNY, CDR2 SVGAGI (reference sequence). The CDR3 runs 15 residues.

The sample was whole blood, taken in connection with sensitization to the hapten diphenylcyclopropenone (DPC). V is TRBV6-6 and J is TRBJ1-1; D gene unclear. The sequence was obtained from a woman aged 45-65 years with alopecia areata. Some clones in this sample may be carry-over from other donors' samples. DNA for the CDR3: TGTGCCAGCAGTTACCAAGTTGGTCGGAACACTGAAGCTTTCTTT. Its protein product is CASSYQVGRNTEAFF.